This T cell receptor (beta chain) came from a study of blood T cell repertoires in COVID-19. Data came from immunoSEQ multiplex PCR; TCRdb stores just in-frame clones and leaves some out. The profile shows around 190,000 clones, approximately 90% of them singletons. The CDR3 extends over 13 amino acids. Trimming removed 5 bases from V and 4 bases from J, with 11 bases in between. From germline, CDR1 is SNHLY and CDR2 FYNNEI. The TCR was taken from a man aged 45-65 years with COVID-19, enrolled during active disease. Source material: peripheral blood. The V gene is TRBV2, the J gene TRBJ1-2, with D perhaps TRBD1 (6 bases). The CDR3 region is CASSQQGIYGYTF. Written as DNA, the CDR3 is TGTGCCAGCAGTCAGCAGGGGATCTATGGCTACACCTTC.